This TCR beta chain was obtained from a study of T cell responses to AZD1222 COVID-19 vaccine. General study results and limits: Donors skewed white British and female; clonal diversity was possibly underestimated.

Germline lookup yields CDR1 SGHRS and CDR2 YFSETQ. The CDR3 is made up of 16 amino acids. Germline trimming cut 4 bases from V and 5 bases from J; bases unmatched to any gene: 10. The repertoire was sequenced with immunoSEQ multiplex PCR; TCRdb's copy has only in-frame clones and lacks some. The data show approximately 93,000 clones, more than 70% seen once. To note about this clone: Its target is unknown.

Sample: peripheral blood, taken 28 days after the second AZD1222 dose. This chain links TRBV5-1 with TRBJ2-1, with TRBD2 identical over 9 bases. The sequence came from an adult who received the AZD1222 COVID-19 vaccine. The CDR3 DNA sequence: TGCGCCAGCAGCCCGATTTCTAGCGGGGCGGACAATGAGCAGTTCTTC. Protein product: CASSPISSGADNEQFF.